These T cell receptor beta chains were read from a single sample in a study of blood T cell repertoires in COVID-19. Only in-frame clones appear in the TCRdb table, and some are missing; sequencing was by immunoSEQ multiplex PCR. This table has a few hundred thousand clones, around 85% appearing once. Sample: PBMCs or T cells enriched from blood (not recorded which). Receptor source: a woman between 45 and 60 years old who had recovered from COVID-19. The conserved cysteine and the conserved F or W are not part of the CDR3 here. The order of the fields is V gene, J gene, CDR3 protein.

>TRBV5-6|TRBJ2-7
ASSGTSGTILAYEQY
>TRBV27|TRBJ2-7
ASGLGQSSYEQY
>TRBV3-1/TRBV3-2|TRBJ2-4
ASSLEGDEDIQY
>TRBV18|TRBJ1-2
ASSPTGGGYGYT
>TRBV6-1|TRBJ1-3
ASSEALPGQGSNTIY
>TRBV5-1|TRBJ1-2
ASSLKEGAANYGYT
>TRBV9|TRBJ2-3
ASSVSTFSDTQY
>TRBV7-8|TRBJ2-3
ASSLERAAGTDTQY
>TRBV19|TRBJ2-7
ASSIVPQGPYEQY
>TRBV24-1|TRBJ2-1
ATSDTDRPGSYNEQF
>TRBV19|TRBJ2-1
ASRLAGGYNEQF
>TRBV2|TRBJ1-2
ASSEGQTNYGYT
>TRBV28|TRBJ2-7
ASSPYRTGIYEQY
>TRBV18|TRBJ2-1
ASSERQEANEQF
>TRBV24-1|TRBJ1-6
ATSLTGAPIALH
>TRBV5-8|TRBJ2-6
ASSAGTGWVGANVLT
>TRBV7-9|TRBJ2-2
ASSSQTGLGTGELF
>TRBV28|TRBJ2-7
ASSLCLQDRIDYEQY
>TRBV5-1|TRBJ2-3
ASSFYGQVTDTQY
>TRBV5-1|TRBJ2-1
ASSRDREVIRQF
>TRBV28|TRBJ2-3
ASSFGWGGVTDTQY
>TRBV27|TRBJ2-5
ASSPGATAGTQY
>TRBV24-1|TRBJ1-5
ATGPGGFYSNQPQH
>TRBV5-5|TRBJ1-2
ASSLGSGGNYGYT
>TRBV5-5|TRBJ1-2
ASSFDEVFPSRNYGYT
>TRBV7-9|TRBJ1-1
ASSRLDEAF
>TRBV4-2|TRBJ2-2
ASSHPLGGGDTGELF
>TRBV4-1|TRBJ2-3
ASSSSAYREDTQY
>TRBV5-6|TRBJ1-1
ASSSRDRVPEAF
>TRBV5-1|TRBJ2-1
ASSIGLAGANEQF
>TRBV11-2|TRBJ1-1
ASSRDTNTEAF
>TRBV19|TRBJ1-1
ASSIRDSTNTEAF
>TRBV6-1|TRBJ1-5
ASSVGAGPGNQPQH
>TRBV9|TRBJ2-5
ASSNLSPTETQY